Listed below are T cell receptor beta chains from one sample, sequenced in a study of shared clonotypes between healthy human individuals. Generated by immunoSEQ multiplex PCR, the TCRdb table keeps only in-frame clones and is missing some. The sample records about 380,000 clones, approximately 96% being singletons. Material for sequencing was memory CD8+ T cells sorted from blood. These receptors were obtained from a man younger than 40 in good health. Each CDR3 is given with its conserved first and last residue. The order of the fields is V gene, J gene, clone size, D gene, CDR3 DNA, CDR3 protein. A D gene is named only where the DNA matches it firmly. Clone size is stated in some rows and not others, as once, few, many or a class when expanded.

TRBV7-3	TRBJ2-3	.	TRBD2	TGTGCCAGCAGCTCGGCTAGCGGGAAGGTAGATACGCAGTATTTT	CASSSASGKVDTQYF
TRBV6-5	TRBJ1-5	.	.	TGTGCCAGCAGTTACCTGGGGGCGGGTCAGCCCCAGCATTTT	CASSYLGAGQPQHF
TRBV5-5	TRBJ1-1	.	.	TGTGCCAGCAGCTTGGTTGCGGGTTTAAACACTGAAGCTTTCTTT	CASSLVAGLNTEAFF
TRBV9	TRBJ2-3	.	.	TGTGCCAGCAGCCCCCGGGACCGCACAGATACGCAGTATTTT	CASSPRDRTDTQYF
TRBV28	TRBJ1-1	.	.	TGTGCCAGCAGAAACACTGAAGCTTTCTTT	CASRNTEAFF
TRBV11-2	TRBJ2-4	.	TRBD2	TGTGCCAGCAGCTTAGACCTCGGACTAGCGGGAGCTTTAAACATTCAGTACTTC	CASSLDLGLAGALNIQYF
TRBV5-1	TRBJ2-5	.	.	TGCGCCAGCAGCTTGGCTTGGGGCAGCGGAGGAGGGGATCAAGAGACCCAGTACTTC	CASSLAWGSGGGDQETQYF
TRBV30	TRBJ2-5	.	.	TGTGCCTGGAGTAGGGGACACCAAGAGACCCAGTACTTC	CAWSRGHQETQYF
TRBV27	TRBJ2-7	.	.	TGTGCCAGCAGCCATTCACAGGGAGGTGTCTACGAGCAGTACTTC	CASSHSQGGVYEQYF
TRBV7-9	TRBJ2-3	.	TRBD2	TGTGCCAGCAGATTACCGGGAGGGCCGAGAGATACGCAGTATTTT	CASRLPGGPRDTQYF
TRBV6-6	TRBJ1-1	.	.	TGTGCCAGCAGCCCACAGAACACTGAAGCTTTCTTT	CASSPQNTEAFF
TRBV5-4	TRBJ1-2	.	.	TGTGCCAGCAGCGCGGGCAGGGACTATGGCTACACCTTC	CASSAGRDYGYTF
TRBV5-1	TRBJ2-2	.	TRBD1	TGCGCCAGCAGCTTGTCCGGGACAGGAGGGACCGGGGAGCTGTTTTTT	CASSLSGTGGTGELFF
TRBV9	TRBJ2-2	.	TRBD2	TGTGCCAGCAGCGTAGGCCTCGGCGGGAGGGCCAACACCGGGGAGCTGTTTTTT	CASSVGLGGRANTGELFF
TRBV9	TRBJ2-3	.	.	TGTGCCAGCAGCGTAGATCCCTTAGGCACAGATACGCAGTATTTT	CASSVDPLGTDTQYF
TRBV28	TRBJ2-3	.	TRBD1	TGTGCCAGCAGTCCACAGGGGAGAAAGGGAGTAGATACGCAGTATTTT	CASSPQGRKGVDTQYF
TRBV7-7	TRBJ2-3	.	TRBD2	TGTGCTAGCAGCCCCGGGACTAGCGGCACAGATACGCAGTATTTT	CASSPGTSGTDTQYF
TRBV6-5	TRBJ1-5	.	.	TGTGCCAGCAGTGCCGACCTTAGCAATCAGCCCCAGCATTTT	CASSADLSNQPQHF
TRBV9	TRBJ2-1	.	.	TGTGCCAGCAGCGCGGCTAGCGCCTACAATGAGCAGTTCTTC	CASSAASAYNEQFF
TRBV30	TRBJ1-2	.	.	TGTGCCTGGAGTTTCGCCTCGGGGGAAGCCTATGGCTACACCTTC	CAWSFASGEAYGYTF
TRBV25-1	TRBJ1-1	.	.	TGTGCCAGCAGTGAATTGGGTGGAAGCACTGAAGCTTTCTTT	CASSELGGSTEAFF
TRBV5-6	TRBJ2-1	.	TRBD2	TGTGCCAGCAGCTGGTGGTCGCGTCTAGCGGCTAATGAGCAGTTCTTC	CASSWWSRLAANEQFF
TRBV19	TRBJ2-1	.	TRBD1	TGTGCCAGTAGGGACAGGGGGCAAGAGCAGTTCTTC	CASRDRGQEQFF
TRBV6-5	TRBJ1-5	.	.	TGTGCCAGCAAAGGCACACATAGCAATCAGCCCCAGCATTTT	CASKGTHSNQPQHF
TRBV18	TRBJ2-1	.	.	TGTGCCAGCTCGCGGGGACAGACCGAAAAGCGAGAGCAGTTCTTC	CASSRGQTEKREQFF
TRBV5-1	TRBJ2-3	.	.	TGCGCCAGCAGCGCTGGACTTTCCACAGATACGCAGTATTTT	CASSAGLSTDTQYF
TRBV10-3	TRBJ1-1	.	.	TGTGCCACTGGTCTTGAGGGGTTAGTAGCTTTCTTT	CATGLEGLVAFF
TRBV9	TRBJ2-3	.	TRBD2	TGTGCCAGCAGCCCTCGGACTAGCGGGATTCGCACAGATACGCAGTATTTT	CASSPRTSGIRTDTQYF
TRBV11-2	TRBJ2-1	.	.	TGTGCCAGCAGCCTGTGGGGGTCTGGTAACAATGAGCAGTTCTTC	CASSLWGSGNNEQFF
TRBV11-2	TRBJ1-2	once	TRBD1	TGTGCCAGCAGCTCCGGACAGGGGTACGGCTACACCTTC	CASSSGQGYGYTF